These 26 T cell receptor beta chains share one sample of origin, sequenced in a study of tumor and adjacent non-tumor tissue in lung cancer (dated by TCRdb to the late 2010s). RNA was isolated from bulk unsorted tissue, and RNA quality was assessed with a NanoDrop ND-1000 and an Agilent 2100. Library preparation employed multiplex PCR. Instrument on record: Illumina HiSeq 2500. TCRbeta libraries were constructed through three rounds of nested PCR with primers (Table S4) according to protocols modified from ARM-PCR. In-frame beta chains were kept once TCRdb had trimmed the public reads at Q25 with fastp and called clones with MiXCR. For every CDR3 protein sequence, its rows merge into one entry that carries the most common genes and DNA. Counted in this sample were 120,000 or so distinct CDR3 sequences; around three fifths of them appeared once. The ten biggest clones cover 10% to 15% of the sample.

Sequenced sample: lung tumor tissue. The source of these receptors is a man aged 25-40 years with non-small cell lung cancer.

A note on this clonotype: The conserved phenylalanine or tryptophan is not found at the CDR3 terminus, so this likely reflects a read error. The genes are TRBV5-5 and TRBJ2-2; no reliable D call. Trimming took off 2 bases at V and 4 bases at J, with 12 bases between the two ends. Looked up from germline, CDR1 is SGHKS and CDR2 is YYEKEE (reference sequence). CDR3 length equals 15 residues. This CDR3 is CASSFNRLITGELFS. The CDR3 nucleotides read TGTGCCAGCAGCTTTAACAGACTGATCACCGGGGAGCTGTTTTCT.

The chain links TRBV5-6 to TRBJ1-2; TRBD1 might be the D (6 bases). There are 15 residues in the CDR3. V was clipped by 3 bases and J by 5 bases, with 17 bases between them. CDR1 and CDR2 (germline): SGHDT, YYEEEE. This chain's CDR3 is CASSWEGGSLYGYTF. Written as DNA, the CDR3 is TGTGCCAGCAGCTGGGAGGGGGGTTCCCTATATGGCTACACCTTC. Full variable domain (outside the CDR3, taken from reference TRBV5-6 and TRBJ1-2): DAGVTQSPTHLIKTRGQQVTLRCSPKSGHDTVSWYQQALGQGPQFIFQYYEEEERQRGNFPDRFSGHQFPNYSSELNVNALLLGDSALYLCASSWEGGSLYGYTFGSGTRLTVV.

This clonotype was recorded many times. The genes are TRBV5-4 and TRBJ1-1; possible D gene TRBD1, 5 bases. The CDR3 runs to 16 residues. CDR1 SGHNT and CDR2 YYREEE come from the germline V gene (reference sequence). V was trimmed by 5 bases and J by 1 base, leaving 18 bases between them. Here the CDR3 DNA reads TGTGCCAGCAGTCCACCCGGGGCAGGGAAGAACACTGAAGCTTTCTTT. It codes for CASSPPGAGKNTEAFF.

Concerning this clonotype: The missing conserved phenylalanine or tryptophan at the end of this CDR3 makes a read error likely. Because the CDR3's place on the DNA is in doubt, the DNA is left out and the CDR3 is given as listed by TCRdb. The chain combines TRBV4-3 with TRBJ2-1; the table's TRBD1 call for D was not verified on the DNA. Germline CDR1 and CDR2: LGHNA and YSLEER. From its first to its last residue, the CDR3 has 16 amino acids. The CDR3: CASSQDYGTGGNEQLL.

This clonotype was detected ten times or more. The CDR3 loop is CSVYQGNEQYF. The CDR3 DNA reads as TGCAGCGTATACCAGGGCAACGAGCAGTACTTC. The chain carries TRBV29-1 and TRBJ2-7, with a weak D call TRBD1 (5 bases). The CDR3 sequence is 11 residues long. V shed 6 bases and J shed 5 bases, with 11 bases lying between them. The V gene's germline CDR1 is SQVTM and CDR2 ANQGSEA.

In the case of this clonotype: Given a much more abundant clone one base away, this may be a read error. The chain uses TRBV6-5 and TRBJ1-6, with TRBD1 matching over 7 bases. Looked up from germline, CDR1 is MNHEY and CDR2 is SVGAGI. With V trimmed by 10 bases and J by 5 bases, 11 bases remained unmatched. The CDR3 is 15 residues long. CDR3 in DNA: TGTGCCATCAGCCGAATTGACAGGGATAATTCACCCCTCCACTTT. Its translation: CAISRIDRDNSPLHF.

This sequence joins TRBV20-1 and TRBJ1-5; perhaps TRBD1 as D (5 bases). This CDR3 is 14 amino acids long. Trimming removed 4 bases from V and 4 bases from J, with 14 bases in between. The germline V gene has CDR1 DFQATT and CDR2 SNEGSKA (reference sequence). As DNA, the CDR3 is TGCAGTGCTACAGCCAGGGCCAGAAATCAGCCCCAGCATTTT. It encodes CSATARARNQPQHF.

To note about this clonotype: One junction end disagrees with the germline gene, perhaps due to a read error. The rearrangement joins TRBV29-1 to TRBJ1-3; D unresolved. The CDR3 sequence is 14 residues long. Germline CDR1 reads SQVTM; CDR2 reads ANQGSEA. CDR3 coding DNA: TGCAACGTTGCAGTGCCGAGCTCTGGAAACACCATATATTTT. Protein product: CNVAVPSSGNTIYF.

This clonotype has more than one count but fewer than ten. This rearrangement joins TRBV29-1 to TRBJ2-7, with D hard to call. Germline-derived CDR1 and CDR2 are SQVTM and ANQGSEA. V was clipped by 7 bases and J by 5 bases, with 15 bases between them. There are 12 residues in the CDR3. DNA of the CDR3: TGCAGCGCCAACTACATTTCCGACGAGCAGTACTTC. It encodes CSANYISDEQYF.

Details on this clonotype: The final CDR3 position lacks the conserved phenylalanine or tryptophan, pointing to a likely read error. The rearrangement uses TRBV30 and TRBJ2-7; D call uncertain. Germline V lookup: CDR1 GTSNPN, CDR2 SVGIG (reference sequence). V gave up 2 bases and J gave up 3 bases, with 11 bases separating them. The CDR3 totals 13 residues. CDR3 amino acids: CAWSRDGHYEQYS. The CDR3 nucleotides are TGTGCCTGGAGTAGGGATGGTCACTACGAGCAGTACTCG.

Concerning this clonotype: This may be a read error, as it is one base from a much larger clone. V gene TRBV20-1 combines with J gene TRBJ2-7; 10 bases align to TRBD1. Per the germline V gene, CDR1 is DFQATT and CDR2 is SNEGSKA (reference sequence). This CDR3 is 14 amino acids long. Unmatched junction bases numbered 13, after V lost 7 bases and J lost 7 bases. CDR3 sequence reads: CSDSYRDRGEEQYF. The CDR3 coding sequence is TGCAGTGATTCCTACCGGGACAGGGGTGAGGAGCAGTACTTC.

For the CDR3, the DNA is TGCAGCGTTGAAGTCATGGGCCTCACAGGGGAGCTGTTTTTT. Encoded protein: CSVEVMGLTGELFF. The gene calls are TRBV29-1 and TRBJ2-2; unclear D gene. Trimming took 1 base from V and 8 from J, leaving 14 bases between them. Germline V gene data show CDR1 as SQVTM and CDR2 as ANQGSEA. This CDR3 has 14 amino acids.

This clonotype was recorded many times. CDR3 in amino acids: CASSWDRESGYTF. In DNA, the CDR3 is TGTGCCAGCAGCTGGGACAGGGAAAGCGGCTACACCTTC. This chain joins TRBV5-6 and TRBJ1-2, with 9 bases matching TRBD1. CDR1 and CDR2 (germline): SGHDT, YYEEEE. The CDR3 totals 13 residues. Trimming removed 3 bases from V and 8 bases from J; junction bases left unmatched: 5.

A word on this clonotype: One junction end disagrees with the germline gene, perhaps due to a read error. The chain combines TRBV11-2 with TRBJ1-4, with TRBD1 identical over 7 bases. The CDR3 consists of 13 residues. Germline V gives CDR1 SGHAT, CDR2 FQNNGV. The CDR3 bases are TGTGCCAGTAGCAAAGGGGGCGTGGAAAAACTGCTTTTT. Translation: CASSKGGVEKLLF.

This sequence joins TRBV5-4 and TRBJ1-4; D gene ambiguous. Germline CDR1 is SGHNT and CDR2 is YYREEE (reference sequence). The CDR3 contains 15 residues. Between the trimmed V and J ends, which lost 4 bases and 0 bases, there was a span of 10 bases. The CDR3 coding sequence is TGTGCCAGCAGCGATGGACGGGCAACTAATGAAAAACTGTTTTTT. Encoded protein: CASSDGRATNEKLFF.

To note about this clonotype: This may be a read error, as it is one base from a much larger clone. The V gene is TRBV12-3 or TRBV12-4, the J gene TRBJ2-1; D call uncertain. The CDR3 loop spans 13 amino acids. V lost 5 bases, J lost 8 bases, and 13 bases lay in between. As DNA, the CDR3 is TGTGCCAGCAGTCCGAGACGCGACTATGAGCAGTTCTTC. This codes for CASSPRRDYEQFF.

V is TRBV5-1 and J is TRBJ2-2; possible D gene TRBD1, 5 bases. The germline V and J ends were trimmed by 4 bases and 6 bases, with 7 bases remaining between them. The germline CDR1 and CDR2 sequences are SGHRS and YFSETQ. The CDR3 is 12 residues long. CDR3 DNA sequence: TGCGCCAGCAGCCAGACAGCCGGGGAGCTGTTTTTT. Protein sequence: CASSQTAGELFF.

This clonotype was observed many times. The chain links TRBV12-3 or TRBV12-4 to TRBJ2-5, with TRBD2 matching 7 bases. The CDR3 is 17 amino acids. V shed 5 bases, J shed 2 bases, and the junction held 14 bases outside the gene matches. The CDR3 DNA reads TGTGCCAGCAGTGCATACAGCGGGAAGGCCGCTCAAGAGACCCAGTACTTC. It specifies CASSAYSGKAAQETQYF.

With regard to this clonotype: Since a much larger clone is just one base distant, this may be a read error. The V call is TRBV20-1, the J call TRBJ2-7; 14 nucleotides match TRBD2. The CDR3 is 19 residues long. Germline V CDR1 and CDR2: DFQATT, SNEGSKA (reference sequence). CDR3 sequence: CSTRGDLWDGLAGGYEQYF. CDR3 DNA: TGCAGTACTAGAGGGGATCTGTGGGACGGACTAGCGGGAGGCTACGAGCAGTACTTC.

For this clonotype: As the CDR3 is not closed by the conserved phenylalanine or tryptophan, this likely results from a read error. The genes are TRBV5-6 and TRBJ2-3, with a tentative D call TRBD2 (5 bases). Germline V gene lookup returns CDR1 SGHDT and CDR2 YYEEEE. V lost 2 bases, J lost 3 bases, and 10 bases lay in between. The CDR3 consists of 14 residues. The CDR3 reads CASSFTGLTDTQYL. CDR3 in DNA: TGTGCCAGCAGCTTCACCGGACTGACAGATACGCAGTATCTT.

This clonotype showed up just a few times. This rearrangement joins TRBV6-1 to TRBJ1-4, with 7 bases matching TRBD1. This CDR3 region has 15 residues. Trimming took 0 bases from V and 10 from J; bases not matched to a gene: 8. Germline CDR1 MNHNS, CDR2 SASEGT. CDR3 loop: CASSEADRTSGKLFF. The CDR3 DNA is TGTGCCAGCAGTGAAGCGGACAGGACCTCGGGAAAACTGTTTTTT.

With regard to this clonotype: Being one base from a much bigger clone, this may be a read error. This sequence joins TRBV12-3 or TRBV12-4 and TRBJ2-1; no clear D. V was cut by 5 bases and J by 6 bases, with 8 bases left in between. The CDR3 contains 12 residues. The CDR3 bases are TGTGCCAGCAGTAGCGTACTCAATGAGCAGTTCTTC. It encodes CASSSVLNEQFF.

The J gene is TRBJ2-7, the V gene TRBV6-2 or TRBV6-3, with a possible D match to TRBD1 (6 bases). This CDR3 contains 14 residues. Trimming took 7 bases from V and 7 from J, leaving 20 bases between them. The germline CDR1 and CDR2 sequences are MNHEY and SVGEGT. CDR3 in amino acids: CASKPMYGGHEQYF. DNA for the CDR3: TGTGCCAGCAAACCTATGTATGGGGGCCATGAGCAGTACTTC.

A word on this clonotype: A junction boundary mismatches the germline segment, possibly from a read error. This chain connects TRBV20-1 to TRBJ1-4; D perhaps matches TRBD1 (6 bases). The CDR3 contains 14 residues. Germline CDR1 reads DFQATT; CDR2 reads SNEGSKA (reference sequence). The CDR3 region is CNARTQGGPEKLLF. DNA of the CDR3: TGCAATGCTAGAACACAGGGTGGCCCCGAAAAACTGCTTTTT.

Comments on this clonotype: The CDR3 does not end in the conserved phenylalanine or tryptophan, so this is likely a read error. The J gene is TRBJ1-1, the V gene TRBV4-1, with D possibly being TRBD1 (5 bases). The CDR3 loop spans 16 amino acids. Germline assignment: CDR1 MGHRA and CDR2 YSYEKL. CDR3 amino acids: CASSQEPRTLNTGAFL. The CDR3 DNA sequence: TGCGCCAGCAGCCAAGAGCCCAGGACATTGAACACTGGAGCTTTCTTA.

This sequence joins TRBV29-1 and TRBJ2-5; D may be TRBD1 (5 bases). CDR1 is SQVTM, CDR2 ANQGSEA, per germline. The CDR3 sequence is 12 residues long. DNA of the CDR3: TGCAACATTGAAGGGGCAGGATGGACCCAGTACTTC. This encodes CNIEGAGWTQYF. Looking up the rest from reference TRBV29-1 and TRBJ2-5 gives the full variable domain: SAVISQKPSRDICQRGTSLTIQCQVDSQVTMMFWYRQQPGQSLTLIATANQGSEATYESGFVIDKFPISRPNLTFSTLTVSNMSPEDSSIYLCNIEGAGWTQYFGPGTRLLVL.